Included here is one TCR beta chain sequence, with context. Its antigen is currently unknown. The T cells that were sequenced for TCR beta were CD8+ and CD4+ cells from blood. TEMRA cells were enriched by FACS, and CD4+ and CD8+ T cells were negatively isolated. RNA totalling about 0.5 to 1 ug underwent reverse transcription with random hexamers. An immunoSEQ multiplex PCR amplified TCR beta CDR3 over 54 Vbeta and 13 Jbeta. TCRdb processed the immunoSEQ multiplex PCR reads anew with MiXCR; each CDR3 protein has one entry. The sample includes about 210,000 distinct CDR3 sequences, 85% to 95% of them seen just once. This sample was taken from a study of CD8 T cells in Susac syndrome. The CDR3 sequence is 15 residues long. V shed 4 bases, J shed 8 bases, and the junction held 14 bases outside the gene matches. Per the germline V gene, CDR1 is SQVTM and CDR2 is ANQGSEA. Points from the study as a whole: Individuals included in the TCR sequencing and HLA analysis were acknowledged by the study to be relatively few in number.

The J gene is TRBJ2-4, the V gene TRBV29-1; 7 nucleotides agree with TRBD1. The source of this sequence is a human donor in good health. Sample: CD4+ T cells from PBMCs. CDR3 protein: CSVASTGFPMDIQYF. Here the CDR3 DNA reads TGCAGCGTTGCCTCGACAGGGTTCCCAATGGACATTCAGTACTTC.